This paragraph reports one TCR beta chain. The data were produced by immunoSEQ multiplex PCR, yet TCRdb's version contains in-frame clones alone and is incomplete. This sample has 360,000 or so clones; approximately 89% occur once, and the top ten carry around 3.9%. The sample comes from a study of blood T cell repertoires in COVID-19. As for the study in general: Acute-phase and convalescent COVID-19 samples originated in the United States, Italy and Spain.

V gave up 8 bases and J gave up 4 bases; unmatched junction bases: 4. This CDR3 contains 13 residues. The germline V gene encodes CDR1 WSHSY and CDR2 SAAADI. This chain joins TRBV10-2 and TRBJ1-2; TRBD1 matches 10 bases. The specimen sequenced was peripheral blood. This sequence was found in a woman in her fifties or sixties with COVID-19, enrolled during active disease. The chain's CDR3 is CASGGTGVYGYTF. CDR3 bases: TGCGCCAGCGGGGGGACAGGGGTCTATGGCTACACCTTC.